Only one count was recorded for the clone carrying this T cell receptor (beta chain). The data are from a study of CD8 T cells in Susac syndrome. The RNA input was roughly 0.45 to 1 ug, and it was reverse transcribed with random hexamers. From the immunoSEQ multiplex PCR reads, TCRdb called clonotypes with MiXCR, one entry per CDR3 protein. The sample yields around 26,000 distinct CDR3 sequences, 94% seen once. In blood CD8+ and CD4+ T cells, TCR beta underwent sequencing. Material: CD8+ T cells from PBMCs. This clonotype was obtained from a human donor in good health.

This CDR3 reads CASTPGGQGLSPLHF. DNA for the CDR3: TGTGCCAGCACCCCCGGGGGACAGGGTCTGTCACCCCTCCACTTT. The chain links TRBV2 to TRBJ1-6, with 9 bases that match TRBD1. CDR1 and CDR2 (germline): SNHLY, FYNNEI. V trimming: 7 bases; J trimming: 10 bases; junction bases outside the gene matches: 11. The CDR3 has 15 residues.